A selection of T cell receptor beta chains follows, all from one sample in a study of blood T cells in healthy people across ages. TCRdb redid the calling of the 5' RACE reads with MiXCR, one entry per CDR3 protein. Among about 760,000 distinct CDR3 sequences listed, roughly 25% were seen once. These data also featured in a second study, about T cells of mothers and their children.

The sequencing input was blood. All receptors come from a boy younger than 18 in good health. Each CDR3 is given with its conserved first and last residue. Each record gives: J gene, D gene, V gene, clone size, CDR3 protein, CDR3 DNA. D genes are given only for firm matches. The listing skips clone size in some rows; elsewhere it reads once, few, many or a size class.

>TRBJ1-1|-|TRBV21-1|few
CASSRTVWRDTEAFF
TGTGCCAGCAGCCGGACCGTCTGGAGGGACACTGAAGCTTTCTTT
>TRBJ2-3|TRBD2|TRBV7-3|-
CASSLTGLAGSDTQYF
TGTGCCAGCAGCTTGACGGGACTAGCGGGGTCGGATACGCAGTATTTT
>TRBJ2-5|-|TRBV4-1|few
CASSQAEGGGETQYF
TGCGCCAGCAGCCAAGCAGAGGGCGGAGGAGAGACCCAGTACTTC
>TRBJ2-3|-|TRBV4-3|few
CASSQEGDLSTDTQYF
TGCGCCAGCAGCCAAGAAGGGGACCTGAGCACAGATACGCAGTATTTT
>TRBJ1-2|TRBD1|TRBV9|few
CASSAGTGLGYTF
TGTGCCAGCAGCGCCGGGACAGGTCTTGGCTACACCTTC
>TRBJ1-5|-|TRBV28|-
CASSSVRQPQHF
TGTGCCAGCAGTAGCGTGAGGCAGCCCCAGCATTTT
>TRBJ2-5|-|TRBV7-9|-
CASSLGSGGAGETQYF
TGTGCCAGCAGCTTAGGTTCCGGGGGAGCAGGGGAGACCCAGTACTTC
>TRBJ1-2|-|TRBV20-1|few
CSASGSRGGDGYTF
TGCAGTGCTAGCGGAAGCAGAGGTGGGGATGGCTACACCTTC
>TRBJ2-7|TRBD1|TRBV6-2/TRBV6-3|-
CASSWRQGTVEQYF
TGTGCCAGCAGTTGGAGACAGGGAACGGTCGAGCAGTACTTC
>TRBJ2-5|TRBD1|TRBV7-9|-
CASRTGTGQQETQYF
TGTGCCAGCAGAACCGGGACAGGGCAACAAGAGACCCAGTACTTC
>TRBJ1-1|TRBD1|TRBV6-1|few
CASSPNRGLGEAFF
TGTGCCAGCAGCCCTAACAGGGGGCTAGGTGAAGCTTTCTTT
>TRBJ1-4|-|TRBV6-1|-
CASGGSVLANEKLFF
TGTGCCAGCGGTGGGAGCGTCTTGGCTAATGAAAAACTGTTTTTT
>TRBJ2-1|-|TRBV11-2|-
CASSPQGSGEQFF
TGTGCCAGCAGCCCCCAGGGGTCTGGGGAGCAGTTCTTC
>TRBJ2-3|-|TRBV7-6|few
CASSPMDLLTDTQYF
TGTGCCAGCAGCCCCATGGATCTTCTCACAGATACGCAGTATTTT
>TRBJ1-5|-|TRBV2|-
CASSSGGEGDQPQHF
TGTGCCAGCAGTAGCGGGGGCGAGGGCGATCAGCCCCAGCATTTT
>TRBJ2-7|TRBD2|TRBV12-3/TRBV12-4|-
CASSPYGTSGIYEQYF
TGTGCCAGCAGTCCCTATGGGACTAGCGGGATTTACGAGCAGTACTTC
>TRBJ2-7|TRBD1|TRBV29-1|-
CSVAGQGAIEQYF
TGCAGCGTTGCCGGACAGGGGGCCATCGAGCAGTACTTC
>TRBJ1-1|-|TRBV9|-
CASSVADGKNTEAFF
TGTGCCAGCAGCGTAGCGGACGGGAAGAACACTGAAGCTTTCTTT
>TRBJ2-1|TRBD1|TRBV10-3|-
CAISDPNRGEQARGNNEQFF
TGTGCCATCAGTGATCCAAACAGGGGGGAACAGGCACGGGGAAACAATGAGCAGTTCTTC
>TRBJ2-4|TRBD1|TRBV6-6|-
CASSYSGQGGDIQYF
TGTGCCAGCAGTTACTCCGGACAGGGAGGCGACATTCAGTACTTC
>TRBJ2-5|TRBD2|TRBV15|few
CATSRDWGEGETQYF
TGTGCCACCAGCAGAGATTGGGGGGAGGGAGAGACCCAGTACTTC
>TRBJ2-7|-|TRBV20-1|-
CSARGLEGPSYEQYF
TGCAGTGCTAGAGGCCTCGAGGGGCCCTCCTACGAGCAGTACTTC
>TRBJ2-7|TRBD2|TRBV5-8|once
CASSLGQRDYEQYF
TGTGCCAGCAGCTTGGGACAGCGGGACTACGAGCAGTACTTC
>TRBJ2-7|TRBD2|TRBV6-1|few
CASRTGLAGGLGEQYF
TGTGCCAGCAGGACCGGACTAGCGGGAGGGCTCGGGGAGCAGTACTTC
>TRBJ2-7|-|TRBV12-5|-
CASPQTDSSYEQYF
TGTGCTAGTCCGCAGACGGATTCATCCTACGAGCAGTACTTC
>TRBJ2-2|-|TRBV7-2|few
CASSQTSGAAGELFF
TGTGCCAGCAGCCAAACGTCGGGGGCCGCCGGGGAGCTGTTTTTT
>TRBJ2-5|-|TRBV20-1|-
CSASRALRGAQYF
TGCAGTGCTAGCCGGGCCCTCCGAGGGGCCCAGTACTTC
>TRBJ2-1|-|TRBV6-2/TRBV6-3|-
CATNLDSYNEQFF
TGTGCCACCAACCTGGACAGTTACAATGAGCAGTTCTTC
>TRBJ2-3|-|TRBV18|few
CASSPLGASTDTQYF
TGTGCCAGCTCACCACTTGGGGCTAGCACAGATACGCAGTATTTT
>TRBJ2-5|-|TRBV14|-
CASSQYGGMETQYF
TGTGCCAGCAGCCAATATGGGGGGATGGAGACCCAGTACTTC
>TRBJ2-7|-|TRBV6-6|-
CASSYSEGPYEQYF
TGTGCCAGCAGTTACTCCGAGGGGCCCTACGAGCAGTACTTC
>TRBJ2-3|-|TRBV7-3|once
CASSSSRAANTQYF
TGTGCCAGCAGCTCCTCGAGGGCCGCTAATACGCAGTATTTT
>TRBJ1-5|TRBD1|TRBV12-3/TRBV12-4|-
CASSPETGPNQPQHF
TGTGCCAGCAGTCCCGAGACAGGGCCCAATCAGCCCCAGCATTTT
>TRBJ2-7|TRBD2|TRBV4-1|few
CASSQVGLAGAAYEQYF
TGCGCCAGCAGCCAAGTAGGGCTAGCGGGAGCTGCCTACGAGCAGTACTTC
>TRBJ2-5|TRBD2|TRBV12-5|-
CASGFYGLAGALQETQYF
TGTGCTAGTGGTTTTTACGGACTAGCGGGAGCCCTACAAGAGACCCAGTACTTC
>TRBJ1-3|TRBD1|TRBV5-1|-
CASSWGQTGNTIYF
TGCGCCAGCAGCTGGGGACAGACTGGAAACACCATATATTTT
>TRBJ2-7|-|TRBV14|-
CASSPRFGAAYEQYF
TGTGCCAGCAGCCCCAGATTCGGGGCAGCGTACGAGCAGTACTTC
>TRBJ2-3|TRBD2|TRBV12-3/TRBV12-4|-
CALGEGADTQYF
TGTGCATTAGGGGAGGGCGCAGATACGCAGTATTTT
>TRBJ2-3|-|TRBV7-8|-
CASRQPATPDTQYF
TGTGCCAGCAGACAACCAGCTACCCCAGATACGCAGTATTTT
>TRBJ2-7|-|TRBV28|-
CASSLPTPTYEQYF
TGTGCCAGCAGTCTCCCGACACCAACCTACGAGCAGTACTTC
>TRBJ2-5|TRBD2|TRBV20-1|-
CSVFGLAGAQETQYF
TGCAGTGTGTTCGGACTAGCGGGGGCCCAAGAGACCCAGTACTTC